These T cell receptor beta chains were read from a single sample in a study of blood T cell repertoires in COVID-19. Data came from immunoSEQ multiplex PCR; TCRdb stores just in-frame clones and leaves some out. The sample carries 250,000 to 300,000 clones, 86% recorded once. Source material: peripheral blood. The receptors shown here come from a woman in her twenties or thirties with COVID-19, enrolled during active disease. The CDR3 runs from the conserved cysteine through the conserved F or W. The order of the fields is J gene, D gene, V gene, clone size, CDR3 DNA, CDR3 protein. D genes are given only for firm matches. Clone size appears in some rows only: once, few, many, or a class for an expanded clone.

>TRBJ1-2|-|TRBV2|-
TGTGCCAGCAGTGAGGACACAAACTATGGCTACACCTTC
CASSEDTNYGYTF
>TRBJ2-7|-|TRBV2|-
TGTGCCAGCAGTTACTATGAGCAGTACTTC
CASSYYEQYF
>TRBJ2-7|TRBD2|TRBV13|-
TGTGCCAGCAAATTAGCGGGGCAATACGAGCAGTACTTC
CASKLAGQYEQYF
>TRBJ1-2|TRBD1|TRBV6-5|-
TGTGCCAGCAGTTCAGGGGGCGCCGGTTATGGCTACACCTTC
CASSSGGAGYGYTF
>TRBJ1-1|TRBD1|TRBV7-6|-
TGTGCCAGCAGCCCTCGGACAGGAACCATGAACACTGAAGCTTTCTTT
CASSPRTGTMNTEAFF
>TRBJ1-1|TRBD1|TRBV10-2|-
TGCGCCAGCAGAGGGACAGGGGGCGAGGACACTGAAGCTTTCTTT
CASRGTGGEDTEAFF
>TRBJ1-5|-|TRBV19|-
TGTGCCAGTAGTACCATCCCGGGGACACCTAATCAGCCCCAGCATTTT
CASSTIPGTPNQPQHF
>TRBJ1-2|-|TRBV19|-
TGTGCCAGTAGTACCAGACATCGCGATGGCTACACCTTC
CASSTRHRDGYTF
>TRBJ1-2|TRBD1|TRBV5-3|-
TGTGCCAGAAGTCTGACAGGGAGTGGCTATGGCTACACCTTC
CARSLTGSGYGYTF
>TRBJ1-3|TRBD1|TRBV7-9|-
TGTGCCAGCAGCCCCGGGACAGAGGGCTCTGGAAACACCATATATTTT
CASSPGTEGSGNTIYF
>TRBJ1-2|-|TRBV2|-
TGTGCCAGCAGAACCCCAGGGAACCCTAACTATGGCTACACCTTC
CASRTPGNPNYGYTF
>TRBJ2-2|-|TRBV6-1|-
TGTGCCAGAAAGGGGGGGGCAAGAGGGGTGCAGTTTTTT
CARKGGARGVQFF
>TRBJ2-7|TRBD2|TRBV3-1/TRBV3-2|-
TGTGCCAGCAGCCAAGGACTAGCGGGGAGCTACGAGCAGTACTTC
CASSQGLAGSYEQYF
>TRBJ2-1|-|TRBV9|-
TGTGCCAGCAGCGAAGGGGCAGACATTCACAATGAGCAGTTCTTC
CASSEGADIHNEQFF
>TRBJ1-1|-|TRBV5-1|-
TGCGCCAGCAGCTTGGCGGGGAGGGACACTGAAGCTTTCTTT
CASSLAGRDTEAFF
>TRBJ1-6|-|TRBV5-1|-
TGCGCCAGCAGCTTGGTGGCGACAACAGGGAGCCGTTATAATTCACCCCTCCACTTT
CASSLVATTGSRYNSPLHF
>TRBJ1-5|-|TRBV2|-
TGTGCCAGCAACAGAGGGAGGGAGAGCAATCAGCCCCAGCATTTT
CASNRGRESNQPQHF
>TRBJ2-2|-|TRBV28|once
TGTGCCAGCCTCAGGCCAGGAGGCACCGGGGAGCTGTTTTTT
CASLRPGGTGELFF
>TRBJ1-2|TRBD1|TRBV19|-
TGTGCCAGTCGAGACGTGACAGGGCGCAACTATGGCTACACCTTC
CASRDVTGRNYGYTF
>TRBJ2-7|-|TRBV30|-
TGTGCCTGGAGCCGAATGGAAGGGGCCGAGCAGTACTTC
CAWSRMEGAEQYF
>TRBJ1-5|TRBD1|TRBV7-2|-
TGTGCCAGCAGCCTATCACAGGGGCCGACTCAGCCCCAGCATTTT
CASSLSQGPTQPQHF